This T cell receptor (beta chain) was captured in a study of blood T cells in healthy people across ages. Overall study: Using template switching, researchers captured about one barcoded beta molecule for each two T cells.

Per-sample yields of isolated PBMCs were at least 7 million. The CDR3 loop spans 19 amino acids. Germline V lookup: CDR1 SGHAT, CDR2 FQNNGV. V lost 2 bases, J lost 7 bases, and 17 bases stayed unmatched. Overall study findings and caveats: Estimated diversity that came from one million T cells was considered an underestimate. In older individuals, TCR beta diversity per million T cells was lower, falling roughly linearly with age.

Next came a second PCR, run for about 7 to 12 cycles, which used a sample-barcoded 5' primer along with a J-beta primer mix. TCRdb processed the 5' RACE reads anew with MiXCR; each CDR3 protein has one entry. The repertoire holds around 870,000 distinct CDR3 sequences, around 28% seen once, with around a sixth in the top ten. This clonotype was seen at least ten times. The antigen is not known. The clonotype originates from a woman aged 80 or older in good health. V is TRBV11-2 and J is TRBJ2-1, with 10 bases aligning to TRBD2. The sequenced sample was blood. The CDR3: CASSLNPQRGGHSQNEQFF. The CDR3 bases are TGTGCCAGCAGCTTAAACCCCCAGCGGGGGGGCCATAGTCAAAATGAGCAGTTCTTC. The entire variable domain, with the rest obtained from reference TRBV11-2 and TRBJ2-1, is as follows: EAGVAQSPRYKIIEKRQSVAFWCNPISGHATLYWYQQILGQGPKLLIQFQNNGVVDDSQLPKDRFSAERLKGVDSTLKIQPAKLEDSAVYLCASSLNPQRGGHSQNEQFFGPGTRLTVL.